One and the same sample provided the 11 T cell receptor beta chains below, sequenced in a study of blood T cell repertoires in COVID-19 (dated by TCRdb to 2018 to 2020). The library was obtained by the immunoSEQ multiplex PCR assay. TCRdb carries this immuneACCESS record with in-frame sequences only. Its versions omit some clonotypes, under half of them owing to an unresolved V gene in the studies checked, with the rest unexplained. The sample table records approximately 380,000 clones; 70% to 90% of these occur just once. The top ten constitute more than 0.95% of the sample. The source material was PBMCs or T cells enriched from blood (not recorded which). Receptors originate from a young woman who had recovered from COVID-19.

The rearrangement links TRBV29-1 to TRBJ1-2; tentatively, D is TRBD1 (6 bases). The CDR3 is 16 amino acids. The germline V gene has CDR1 SQVTM and CDR2 ANQGSEA. V was shortened by 3 bases and J by 4 bases, with 21 bases between the two germline ends. The CDR3 loop is CSVELTGDRSSYGYTF. The CDR3 DNA sequence: TGCAGCGTTGAGCTAACCGGTGACAGGAGTAGCTATGGCTACACCTTC.

This clone has just one count. The CDR3 bases are TGCGCCAGCAGCCCCCGGACAGGGGACTACTATGGCTACACCTTC. It specifies CASSPRTGDYYGYTF. This chain connects TRBV5-1 to TRBJ1-2; TRBD1 matches at 9 bases. CDR1 is SGHRS, CDR2 YFSETQ, per germline. CDR3 length: 15 residues. V lost 4 bases to trimming and J lost 3 bases; unmatched junction nucleotides: 7.

The V and J genes are TRBV4-1 and TRBJ1-5; D unresolved. V lost 3 bases, J lost 7 bases, and 16 bases lay in between. This CDR3 spans 15 amino acids. Germline V gene sequence: CDR1 MGHRA, CDR2 YSYEKL. The chain's CDR3 is CASSHNAGSGQPQHF. CDR3 coding DNA: TGCGCCAGCAGCCATAACGCTGGTTCGGGACAGCCCCAGCATTTT.

This clone was recorded once. This chain uses TRBV7-6 with TRBJ1-3, with D possibly matching TRBD1 (5 bases). V lost 1 base, J lost 3 bases, and 16 bases lay in between. Looked up from germline, CDR1 is SGHVS and CDR2 is FNYEAQ. This CDR3 has 17 amino acids. CDR3 amino acids: CASSLGPRVEFGNTIYF. CDR3 DNA: TGTGCCAGCAGCTTAGGTCCCAGGGTTGAATTTGGAAACACCATATATTTT.

The J gene is TRBJ2-5, the V gene TRBV28; 8 bases are shared with TRBD2. The junction had 5 bases not matched to a gene; V was cut back by 1 base and J by 1 base. The CDR3 has 16 amino acids. From germline, CDR1 is MDHEN and CDR2 SYDVKM. As DNA, the CDR3 is TGTGCCAGCAGTTTATTGAGCGGGGGAGTCCAAGAGACCCAGTACTTC. Translating gives CASSLLSGGVQETQYF.

This chain joins TRBV10-3 and TRBJ1-2; no clear D. V was cut by 7 bases and J by 1 base, with 10 bases left in between. The CDR3 sequence is 13 residues long. The germline CDR1 and CDR2 sequences are ENHRY and SYGVKD. As DNA, the CDR3 is TGTGCCATCAATCACGGGGATAACTATGGCTACACCTTC. Its translation is CAINHGDNYGYTF.

This chain joins TRBV19 and TRBJ1-6, with TRBD1 matching 9 bases. The CDR3 extends over 18 amino acids. J gave up 8 bases and V 4 bases, and 15 bases lay outside the gene matches. CDR1 LNHDA and CDR2 SQIVND come from the germline V gene (reference sequence). The CDR3 DNA reads as TGTGCCAGTAGTACCGGGACAGGGAGGAGGAATCGGGATTCACCCCTCCACTTT. Translating gives CASSTGTGRRNRDSPLHF.

V is TRBV18 and J is TRBJ2-2; D is uncertain. Trimming cost V 2 bases and J 5 bases, with 9 bases left between them. The CDR3 runs to 14 residues. CDR1 is KGHSH, CDR2 LQKENI, per germline. The CDR3 protein is CASSPRLETGELFF. Here the CDR3 DNA reads TGTGCCAGCTCACCAAGGTTGGAGACCGGGGAGCTGTTTTTT.

The chain carries TRBV11-1 and TRBJ1-4, with a tentative D call TRBD1 (6 bases). With 5 bases removed from V and 5 bases from J, the gap between germline ends came to 18 bases. Germline CDR1 is SGHAT and CDR2 is FQDESV (reference sequence). The CDR3 length is 16 residues. The CDR3 DNA reads as TGTGCCAGCAGCCCAATTACAGGGACCCGGAATGAAAAACTGTTTTTT. Its protein is CASSPITGTRNEKLFF.

The sample holds one count of this clone. The chain is built from TRBV10-3 and TRBJ2-1; a weak D match, TRBD1 (6 bases). Trimming took 8 bases from V and 5 from J, leaving 10 bases between them. The CDR3 extends over 12 amino acids. The germline V gene has CDR1 ENHRY and CDR2 SYGVKD. CDR3 region: CAIRDTHNEQFF. The CDR3 nucleotides are TGTGCCATCCGGGACACCCACAATGAGCAGTTCTTC.

V and J are TRBV6-5 and TRBJ2-1; 10 bases map to TRBD1. J gave up 5 bases and V 3 bases, and 4 bases lay outside the gene matches. The CDR3 extends over 15 amino acids. The germline V gene encodes CDR1 MNHEY and CDR2 SVGAGI. CDR3 loop: CASSYKGTGDNEQFF. Written as DNA, the CDR3 is TGTGCCAGCAGTTATAAAGGGACAGGGGACAATGAGCAGTTCTTC.